These 30 T cell receptor beta chains share one sample of origin, sequenced in a study of response to subunit inactivated influenza vaccine. MiXCR, run by TCRdb on the RT-PCR reads, gives a single entry per CDR3 protein. The sample lists about 650,000 distinct CDR3 sequences; more than 15% were seen once. This sample comprised PBMCs from blood, obtained roughly 13 days after vaccination. The receptors were sampled from a middle-aged man who received an inactivated influenza vaccine.

V is TRBV20-1 and J is TRBJ2-5; D is perhaps TRBD2 (5 bases). The germline CDR1 and CDR2 sequences are DFQATT and SNEGSKA (reference sequence). CDR3 size: 14 residues. The ends were cut back, 6 bases at V and 4 bases at J, with 18 bases in the middle. The CDR3 nucleotides are TGCAGTGCCCAACTGGACGGCGGAGGAGAGACCCAGTACTTC. As protein: CSAQLDGGGETQYF.

This clonotype turned up a few times. As DNA, the CDR3 is TGTGCCAGCAGCCCCCATGGGGAGATTGGGTTCTTC. It specifies CASSPHGEIGFF. V usage is TRBV7-9 and J usage is TRBJ2-1, with D maybe TRBD2 (5 bases). There are 12 residues in the CDR3. Trimming took 5 bases from V and 15 from J, leaving 17 bases between them. Germline V lookup: CDR1 SEHNR, CDR2 FQNEAQ (reference sequence).

The rearrangement uses TRBV10-3 and TRBJ2-6; D gene ambiguous. Germline lookup yields CDR1 ENHRY and CDR2 SYGVKD. The V and J ends lost 5 bases and 0 bases respectively, with 14 bases between them. CDR3 size: 17 residues. CDR3 loop: CAISSLRPPSGANVLTF. CDR3 sequence (DNA): TGTGCCATCAGTTCCCTCCGGCCCCCCTCTGGGGCCAACGTCCTGACTTTC.

This clonotype has just a few counts. The gene calls are TRBV20-1 and TRBJ1-1, with D perhaps matching TRBD1 (6 bases). Trimming stripped 5 bases from V and 0 bases from J, with 10 bases between. CDR1 and CDR2 (germline): DFQATT, SNEGSKA (reference sequence). The CDR3 covers 13 residues. CDR3 in DNA: TGCAGTGCTCAGACAGGATTGAACACTGAAGCTTTCTTT. It codes for CSAQTGLNTEAFF.

The V and J genes are TRBV20-1 and TRBJ2-5, with D hard to call. Germline lookup yields CDR1 DFQATT and CDR2 SNEGSKA (reference sequence). This CDR3 has 11 residues. V gave up 1 base and J gave up 5 bases, with 5 bases separating them. The DNA for the CDR3 is TGCAGTGCTAGAGGATGGGAGACCCAGTACTTC. Its translation is CSARGWETQYF.

This clonotype appeared many times. The chain is built from TRBV29-1 and TRBJ1-1; a weak D match, TRBD1 (5 bases). The CDR3 consists of 15 residues. From germline, CDR1 is SQVTM and CDR2 ANQGSEA. V was shortened by 5 bases and J by 6 bases, with 22 bases between the two germline ends. The CDR3 loop reads CSVSAFRDRRPEAFF. The CDR3 DNA follows: TGCAGCGTTTCCGCCTTCCGGGACCGTCGACCTGAAGCTTTCTTT.

The genes are TRBV3-1 and TRBJ1-4; a weak D match, TRBD1 (5 bases). Per the germline V gene, CDR1 is LGHDT and CDR2 is YNNKEL (reference sequence). V was shortened by 8 bases and J by 5 bases, with 15 bases between the two germline ends. This CDR3 has 14 residues. The CDR3 here is CASRNRDHNEKLFF. The DNA of the CDR3 is TGTGCCAGCCGGAACCGGGACCACAATGAAAAACTGTTTTTT.

DNA of the CDR3: TGTGCCAGCTCACCACCGACTAGCGAGACCCAGTACTTC. It is translated as CASSPPTSETQYF. This chain uses TRBV18 with TRBJ2-5; 7 bases are a match to TRBD2. The J segment lost 5 bases and the V segment lost 0 bases, leaving 0 bases of the junction unmatched. In germline, CDR1 is KGHSH, CDR2 LQKENI. The CDR3 contains 13 residues.

This chain joins TRBV10-3 and TRBJ1-6; 9 positions match TRBD1. Germline CDR1 is ENHRY and CDR2 is SYGVKD. This CDR3 is 17 amino acids long. Trimming cost V 4 bases and J 8 bases; bases outside gene matches: 12. CDR3 bases: TGTGCCATCAGTGGTAGGGGACAGGGAGCCTTCGATTCACCCCTCCACTTT. Residues: CAISGRGQGAFDSPLHF.

This clonotype was seen more than once but under ten times. This rearrangement joins TRBV20-1 to TRBJ2-5; D might be TRBD1 or TRBD2, each matching 7 bases. The CDR3 contains 16 residues. The V end was cut by 2 bases, the J end by 2 bases, with 18 bases between. From germline, CDR1 is DFQATT and CDR2 SNEGSKA (reference sequence). The CDR3: CSARKFRGGRQETQYF. CDR3 nucleotide sequence: TGCAGTGCTAGAAAATTCAGGGGGGGTCGACAAGAGACCCAGTACTTC.

The V call is TRBV20-1, the J call TRBJ2-7, with 13 bases fitting TRBD2. Trimming removed 6 bases from V and 0 bases from J; junction bases left unmatched: 5. CDR3 size: 15 residues. CDR1 and CDR2 (germline): DFQATT, SNEGSKA (reference sequence). CDR3 amino acids: CSARLAGGSSYEQYF. CDR3 DNA sequence: TGCAGTGCAAGACTAGCGGGAGGTTCCTCCTACGAGCAGTACTTC.

The chain is built from TRBV11-3 and TRBJ2-3; D is perhaps TRBD2 (5 bases). This CDR3 is 15 amino acids long. Germline lookup yields CDR1 SGHNT and CDR2 YENEEA. Between the trimmed V and J ends, which lost 0 bases and 0 bases, there was a span of 7 bases. The CDR3 nucleotides read TGTGCCAGCAGCTTAGAACGCGGGAGCACAGATACGCAGTATTTT. Translation: CASSLERGSTDTQYF. The whole variable domain, filled in from reference TRBV11-3 and TRBJ2-3, reads EAGVVQSPRYKIIEKKQPVAFWCNPISGHNTLYWYLQNLGQGPELLIRYENEEAVDDSQLPKDRFSAERLKGVDSTLKIQPAELGDSAVYLCASSLERGSTDTQYFGPGTRLTVL.

The chain couples TRBV12-3 or TRBV12-4 to TRBJ1-6; tentatively, D is TRBD1 (5 bases). Trimming stripped 0 bases from V and 10 bases from J, with 16 bases between. The CDR3 length is 16 residues. CDR3 sequence: CASSLAGLQRGSPLHF. As DNA, the CDR3 is TGTGCCAGCAGTTTAGCGGGACTACAGAGAGGGTCACCCCTCCACTTT.

V usage is TRBV7-9 and J usage is TRBJ2-2; the match to TRBD2 covers 11 bases. The CDR3 has 17 residues. J was trimmed by 1 base and V by 5 bases; bases with no gene match: 6. CDR1 and CDR2 from the germline V gene are SEHNR and FQNEAQ (reference sequence). CDR3 sequence reads: CASSLGLAGWNTGELFF. In DNA, the CDR3 is TGTGCCAGCAGCCTCGGACTAGCGGGCTGGAACACCGGGGAGCTGTTTTTT.

The rearrangement joins TRBV27 to TRBJ2-7; D could derive from TRBD1 or TRBD2 (5 bases each). The CDR3 sequence is 15 residues long. Germline V gives CDR1 MNHEY, CDR2 SMNVEV (reference sequence). Trimming removed 3 bases at V and 2 bases at J, with 14 bases between. The CDR3, as DNA: TGTGCCAGCAGTTTTTTGGGGACGGGGACCTACGAGCAGTACTTC. This encodes CASSFLGTGTYEQYF.

In this sample, this clonotype turned up many times. V is TRBV9 and J is TRBJ2-7; 7 bases match TRBD2. Looked up from germline, CDR1 is SGDLS and CDR2 is YYNGEE. The CDR3 has 15 residues. Unmatched junction bases numbered 12, after V lost 0 bases and J lost 9 bases. CDR3 residues: CASSVDPQRGPRQYF. The CDR3 nucleotides are TGTGCCAGCAGCGTAGATCCACAGCGGGGCCCACGGCAGTACTTC.

The rearrangement links TRBV27 to TRBJ2-1; 9 positions agree with TRBD2. Trimming cost V 9 bases and J 0 bases; bases outside gene matches: 12. There are 17 residues in the CDR3. Germline values: CDR1 MNHEY, CDR2 SMNVEV (reference sequence). CDR3 protein: CARRPSGKPSSYNEQFF. CDR3 nucleotides: TGTGCCAGGCGGCCTAGCGGGAAACCCTCCTCCTACAATGAGCAGTTCTTC.

This clonotype was counted many times. The rearrangement joins TRBV5-1 to TRBJ2-1; 7 bases align to TRBD1. V lost 5 bases and J lost 0; bases outside the gene matches: 20. Looked up from germline, CDR1 is SGHRS and CDR2 is YFSETQ. This CDR3 contains 20 residues. Written as DNA, the CDR3 is TGCGCCAGCAGGCCAGGTCAAGATCTGTTGGCAGGGGGCTCCTACAATGAGCAGTTCTTC. Its translation is CASRPGQDLLAGGSYNEQFF.

This clonotype was detected once. This may arise from a read error, as a much more abundant clone is one base away. The chain uses TRBV7-9 and TRBJ2-7, with unresolved D. Trimming took 3 bases from V and 0 from J, leaving 12 bases between them. In germline, CDR1 is SEHNR, CDR2 FQNEAQ (reference sequence). This CDR3 spans 15 amino acids. The CDR3 DNA reads TGTGCCAGCAGCTTTACCTCGCCTTTCTCCTACGAGCAGTACTTC. It codes for CASSFTSPFSYEQYF.

V and J are TRBV27 and TRBJ2-3; D may be TRBD2 (7 bases). Between the trimmed V and J ends, which lost 5 bases and 4 bases, there was a span of 13 bases. Germline V CDR1 and CDR2: MNHEY, SMNVEV (reference sequence). The CDR3 is 14 residues long. The CDR3 DNA reads TGTGCCAGCAGTCGGGGGGCCCCCCCAGATACGCAGTATTTT. This encodes CASSRGAPPDTQYF.

This clonotype has a handful of counts. The chain combines TRBV4-1 with TRBJ1-2, with 9 bases matching TRBD1. This CDR3 comprises 17 residues. Germline values: CDR1 MGHRA, CDR2 YSYEKL. V dropped 1 base and J dropped 2; count of bases not matched to a gene: 8. This chain's CDR3 is CASSQAPRDRANYGYTF. Here the CDR3 DNA reads TGCGCCAGCAGCCAAGCCCCTCGGGACAGGGCCAACTATGGCTACACCTTC.

The genes are TRBV3-1 and TRBJ2-1; a weak D match, TRBD2 (6 bases). This CDR3 comprises 16 residues. CDR1 and CDR2 from the germline V gene are LGHDT and YNNKEL (reference sequence). V gave up 0 bases and J gave up 9 bases, with 18 bases separating them. The CDR3 DNA reads as TGTGCCAGCAGCCAAGATAGCGGATTAGGACGTTCTGAGCAGTTCTTC. It is translated as CASSQDSGLGRSEQFF.

The chain combines TRBV9 with TRBJ2-1, with 7 bases aligning to TRBD2. Germline CDR1 SGDLS, CDR2 YYNGEE. The length of the CDR3 is 14 residues. With V trimmed by 4 bases and J by 8 bases, 9 bases remained unmatched. CDR3 loop: CASSTRTSLDEQFF. The CDR3 nucleotides are TGTGCCAGCAGCACCCGGACTAGTCTCGATGAGCAGTTCTTC.

This clonotype appeared a few times. The CDR3 DNA sequence: TGTGCCAGCAGCGCCAGTATAGCGGGAGTCCAGGGAGGCACCGGGGAGCTGTTTTTT. The encoded protein is CASSASIAGVQGGTGELFF. The chain uses TRBV11-2 and TRBJ2-2; 9 bases agree with TRBD2. V was clipped by 5 bases and J by 4 bases; unmatched bases: 17. CDR3 length: 19 residues. Germline CDR1 is SGHAT and CDR2 is FQNNGV. The complete variable domain, with remaining parts taken from reference TRBV11-2 and TRBJ2-2, reads EAGVAQSPRYKIIEKRQSVAFWCNPISGHATLYWYQQILGQGPKLLIQFQNNGVVDDSQLPKDRFSAERLKGVDSTLKIQPAKLEDSAVYLCASSASIAGVQGGTGELFFGEGSRLTVL.

This sequence joins TRBV5-1 and TRBJ2-5; D tentatively fits TRBD1 or TRBD2 (5 bases each). The germline CDR1 and CDR2 sequences are SGHRS and YFSETQ. The CDR3 is made up of 15 amino acids. Trimming took 0 bases from V and 5 from J, leaving 14 bases between them. CDR3 region: CASSLAGDQWETQYF. CDR3 nucleotide sequence: TGCGCCAGCAGCTTGGCCGGGGACCAATGGGAGACCCAGTACTTC.

The chain links TRBV5-1 to TRBJ2-7; 7 nucleotides match TRBD1. The CDR3 loop spans 13 amino acids. Trimming cost V 5 bases and J 2 bases; bases outside gene matches: 4. CDR1 is SGHRS and CDR2 is YFSETQ in the germline V gene. CDR3 sequence (DNA): TGCGCCAGCAGTGGACAGGACACCTACGAGCAGTACTTC. Translating it yields CASSGQDTYEQYF.

The chain combines TRBV7-2 with TRBJ2-1, with D unclear. V was clipped by 0 bases and J by 9 bases, with 9 bases between them. The CDR3 has 13 amino acids. CDR1 SGHTA and CDR2 FQGNSA come from the germline V gene. The CDR3, as DNA: TGTGCCAGCAGCTTAGCCCGTTTCAGTGAGCAGTTCTTC. Protein: CASSLARFSEQFF. Full variable domain (remainder filled in from reference TRBV7-2 and TRBJ2-1): GAGVSQSPSNKVTEKGKDVELRCDPISGHTALYWYRQSLGQGLEFLIYFQGNSAPDKSGLPSDRFSAERTGGSVSTLTIQRTQQEDSAVYLCASSLARFSEQFFGPGTRLTVL.

The chain is built from TRBV5-1 and TRBJ1-1; possible D gene TRBD1, 6 bases. The CDR3 contains 11 residues. V was clipped by 3 bases and J by 10 bases, with 10 bases between them. The germline V gene has CDR1 SGHRS and CDR2 YFSETQ. CDR3 DNA sequence: TGCGCCAGCAGCTCGGAGGGGGGAGCTTTCTTT. It encodes CASSSEGGAFF.

The chain has TRBV20-1 and TRBJ1-1, with D possibly matching TRBD1 (5 bases). The CDR3 has 14 residues. CDR1 and CDR2 from the germline V gene are DFQATT and SNEGSKA (reference sequence). Trimming shortened V by 3 bases and J by 5 bases, and 16 bases separated the two germline ends. The CDR3 loop reads CSARDTGRGTEAFF. CDR3 sequence (DNA): TGCAGTGCTAGGGACACAGGAAGAGGAACTGAAGCTTTCTTT.

This clonotype was seen a few times. This sequence joins TRBV11-2 and TRBJ1-1; TRBD1 might be the D (5 bases). The CDR3 sequence is 15 residues long. The V end was cut by 1 base, the J end by 3 bases, with 12 bases between. The germline V gene encodes CDR1 SGHAT and CDR2 FQNNGV. CDR3: CASSLGRTTYTEAFF. Written as DNA, the CDR3 is TGTGCCAGCAGCTTAGGCAGGACAACCTACACTGAAGCTTTCTTT.